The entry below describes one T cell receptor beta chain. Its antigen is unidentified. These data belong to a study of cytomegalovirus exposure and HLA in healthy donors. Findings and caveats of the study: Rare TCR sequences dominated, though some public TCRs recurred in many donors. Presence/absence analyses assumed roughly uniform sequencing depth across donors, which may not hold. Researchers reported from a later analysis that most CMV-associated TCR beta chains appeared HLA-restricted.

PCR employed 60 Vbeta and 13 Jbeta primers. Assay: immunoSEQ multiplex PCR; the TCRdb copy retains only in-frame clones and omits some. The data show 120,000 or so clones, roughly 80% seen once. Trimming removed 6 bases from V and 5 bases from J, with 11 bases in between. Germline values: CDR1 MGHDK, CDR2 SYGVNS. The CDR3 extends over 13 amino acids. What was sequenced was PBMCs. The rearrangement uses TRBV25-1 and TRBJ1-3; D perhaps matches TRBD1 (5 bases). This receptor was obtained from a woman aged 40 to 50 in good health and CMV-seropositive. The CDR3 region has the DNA TGTGCCAGCAGCGAGGAGGGGAGAAACACCATATATTTT. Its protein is CASSEEGRNTIYF.